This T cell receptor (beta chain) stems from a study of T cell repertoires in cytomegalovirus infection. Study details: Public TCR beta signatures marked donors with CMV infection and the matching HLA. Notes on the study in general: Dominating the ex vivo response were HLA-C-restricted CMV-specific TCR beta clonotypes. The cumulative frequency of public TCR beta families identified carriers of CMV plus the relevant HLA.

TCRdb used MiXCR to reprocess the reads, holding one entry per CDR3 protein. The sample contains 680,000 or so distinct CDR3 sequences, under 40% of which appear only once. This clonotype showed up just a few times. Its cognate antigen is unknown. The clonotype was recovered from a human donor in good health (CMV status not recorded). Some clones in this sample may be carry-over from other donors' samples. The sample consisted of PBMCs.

CDR3 sequence (DNA): TGTGCCAGCAGCCCACCCGGACCCGAGCAGTACTTC. Its translation: CASSPPGPEQYF. V gene TRBV7-9 combines with J gene TRBJ2-7, with D hard to call. From germline, CDR1 is SEHNR and CDR2 FQNEAQ (reference sequence). The CDR3 has 12 amino acids. The V and J ends lost 5 bases and 6 bases respectively, with 11 bases between them.